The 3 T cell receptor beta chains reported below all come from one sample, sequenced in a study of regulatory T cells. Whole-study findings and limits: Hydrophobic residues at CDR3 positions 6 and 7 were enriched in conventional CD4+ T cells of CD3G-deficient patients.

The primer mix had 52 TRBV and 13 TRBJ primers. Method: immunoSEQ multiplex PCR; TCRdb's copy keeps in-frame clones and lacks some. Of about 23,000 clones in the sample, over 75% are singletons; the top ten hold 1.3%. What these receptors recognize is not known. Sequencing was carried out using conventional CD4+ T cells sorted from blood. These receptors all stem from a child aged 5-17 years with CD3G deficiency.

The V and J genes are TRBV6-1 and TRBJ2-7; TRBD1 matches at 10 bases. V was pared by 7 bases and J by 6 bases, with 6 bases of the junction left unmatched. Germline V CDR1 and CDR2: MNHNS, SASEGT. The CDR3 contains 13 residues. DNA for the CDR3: TGTGCCAGCACGGTGGACAGGGGGACCGAGCAGTACTTC. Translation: CASTVDRGTEQYF.

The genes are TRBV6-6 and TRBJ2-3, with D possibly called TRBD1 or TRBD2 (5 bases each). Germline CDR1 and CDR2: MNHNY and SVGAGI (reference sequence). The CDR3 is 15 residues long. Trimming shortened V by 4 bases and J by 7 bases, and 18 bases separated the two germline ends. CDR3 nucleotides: TGTGCCAGCAGTTTGGGACGGAGCCTTTCGAATACGCAGTATTTT. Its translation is CASSLGRSLSNTQYF.

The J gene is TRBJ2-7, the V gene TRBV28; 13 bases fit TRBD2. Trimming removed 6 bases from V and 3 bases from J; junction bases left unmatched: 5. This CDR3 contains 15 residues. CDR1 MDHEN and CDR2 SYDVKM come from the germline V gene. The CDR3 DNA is TGTGCCAGCAGCAACGGACTAGCGGGAGTCTACGAGCAGTACTTC. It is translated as CASSNGLAGVYEQYF. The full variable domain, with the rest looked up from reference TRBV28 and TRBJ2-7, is DVKVTQSSRYLVKRTGEKVFLECVQDMDHENMFWYRQDPGLGLRLIYFSYDVKMKEKGDIPEGYSVSREKKERFSLILESASTNQTSMYLCASSNGLAGVYEQYFGPGTRLTVT.